This T cell receptor beta chain was sequenced for a study of identical twins. Each CDR3 protein gets one entry after TCRdb re-called the 5' RACE reads with MiXCR. The profile shows around 960,000 distinct CDR3 sequences, roughly an eighth of them singletons. This clonotype was seen repeatedly, ten times or more. The germline gene is not matched at one end of the junction; a read error may be the cause. This CDR3 has 14 amino acids. Germline V gene lookup returns CDR1 SGHRS and CDR2 YFSETQ. The sample was also linked to a second study, of yellow fever vaccine responses in identical twins.

This chain joins TRBV5-1 and TRBJ1-1, with 7 bases identical to TRBD1. The TCR comes from a woman aged 18-30 years in good health. Material for sequencing was PBMCs. The CDR3, as DNA: TGTGCCAGCAGCCCGGGACAGACGAACACTGAAGCTTTCTTT. Translation: CASSPGQTNTEAFF.